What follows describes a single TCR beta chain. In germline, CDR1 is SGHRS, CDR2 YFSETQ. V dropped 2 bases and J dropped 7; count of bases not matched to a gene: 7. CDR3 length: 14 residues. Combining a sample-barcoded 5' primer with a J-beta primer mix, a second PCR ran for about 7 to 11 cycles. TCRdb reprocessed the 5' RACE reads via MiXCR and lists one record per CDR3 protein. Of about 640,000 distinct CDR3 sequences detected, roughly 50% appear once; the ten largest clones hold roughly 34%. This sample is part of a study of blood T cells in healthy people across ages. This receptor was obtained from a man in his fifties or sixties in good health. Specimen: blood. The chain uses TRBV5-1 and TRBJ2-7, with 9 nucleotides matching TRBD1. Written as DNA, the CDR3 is TGCGCCAGCAGCTTTGGGACAGGGCGAAGTGAGCAGTACTTC. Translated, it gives CASSFGTGRSEQYF.